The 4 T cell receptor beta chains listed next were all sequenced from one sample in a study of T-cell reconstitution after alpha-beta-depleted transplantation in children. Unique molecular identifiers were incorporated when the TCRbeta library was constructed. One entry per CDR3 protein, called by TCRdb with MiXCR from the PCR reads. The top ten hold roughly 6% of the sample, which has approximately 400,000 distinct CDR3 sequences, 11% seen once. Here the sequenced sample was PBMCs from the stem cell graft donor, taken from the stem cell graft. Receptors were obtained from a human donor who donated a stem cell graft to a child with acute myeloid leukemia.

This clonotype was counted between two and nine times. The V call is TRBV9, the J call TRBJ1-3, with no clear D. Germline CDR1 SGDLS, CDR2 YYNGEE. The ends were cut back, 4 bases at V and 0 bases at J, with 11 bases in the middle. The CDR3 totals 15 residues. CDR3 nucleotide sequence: TGTGCCAGCAGCCAGACTTCTTACTCTGGAAACACCATATATTTT. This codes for CASSQTSYSGNTIYF.

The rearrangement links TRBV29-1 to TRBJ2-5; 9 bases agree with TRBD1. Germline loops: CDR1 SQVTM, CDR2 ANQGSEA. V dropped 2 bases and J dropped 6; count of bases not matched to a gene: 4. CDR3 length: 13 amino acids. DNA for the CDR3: TGCAGCGTTGAAAACAGGGGGCAGAAGACCCAGTACTTC. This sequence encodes CSVENRGQKTQYF.

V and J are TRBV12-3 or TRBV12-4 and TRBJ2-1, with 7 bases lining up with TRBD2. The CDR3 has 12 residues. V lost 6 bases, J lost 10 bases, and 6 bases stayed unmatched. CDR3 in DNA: TGTGCCAGCAGACCTACTAGCGTCGAGCAGTTCTTC. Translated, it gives CASRPTSVEQFF.

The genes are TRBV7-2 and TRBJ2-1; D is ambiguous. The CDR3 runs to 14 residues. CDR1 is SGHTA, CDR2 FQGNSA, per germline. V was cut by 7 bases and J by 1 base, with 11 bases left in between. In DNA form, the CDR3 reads TGTGCCAGCACCATACACTATTCCTACAATGAGCAGTTCTTC. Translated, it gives CASTIHYSYNEQFF.